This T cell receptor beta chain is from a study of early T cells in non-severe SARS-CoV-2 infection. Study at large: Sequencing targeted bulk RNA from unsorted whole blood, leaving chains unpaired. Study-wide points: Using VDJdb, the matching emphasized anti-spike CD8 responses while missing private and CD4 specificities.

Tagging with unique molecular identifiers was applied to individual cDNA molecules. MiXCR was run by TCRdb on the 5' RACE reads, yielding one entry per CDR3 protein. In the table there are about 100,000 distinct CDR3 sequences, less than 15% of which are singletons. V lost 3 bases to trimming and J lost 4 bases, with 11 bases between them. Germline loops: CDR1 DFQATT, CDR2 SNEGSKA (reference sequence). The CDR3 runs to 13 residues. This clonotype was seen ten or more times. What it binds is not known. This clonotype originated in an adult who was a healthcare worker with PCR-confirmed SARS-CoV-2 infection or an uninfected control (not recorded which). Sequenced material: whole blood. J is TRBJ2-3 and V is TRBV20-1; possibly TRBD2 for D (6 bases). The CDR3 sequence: CSASGTGADTQYF. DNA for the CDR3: TGCAGTGCTAGTGGAACGGGAGCAGATACGCAGTATTTT.